Shown below are 7 T cell receptor beta chains from a single sample sequenced in a study of shared clonotypes between healthy human individuals (TCRdb year 2020). CD8 naive samples consisted of CD45RO-negative cells that were positively selected for CCR7, yielding a CD45RA+CCR7+ population without TemRA cells. Receptor libraries were prepared by the immunoSEQ multiplex PCR assay. Entries here come from immuneACCESS through TCRdb and include only in-frame sequences with V and J called. Some clones fail to appear in such tables; in the studies checked, an unresolved V gene covers under half of the shortfall, and the cause of the remainder is unknown. This sample gives around 560,000 clones in total; approximately 95% of them show up just once. The top ten hold approximately 0.11% of the sample. Sequenced: naive CD8+ T cells sorted from blood. Taken with the paper, the label for cell subset or site translates to: CD45RA+CCR7+. The receptor set was obtained from a woman younger than 45 in good health.

This sequence joins TRBV5-1 and TRBJ1-1; a weak D match, TRBD1 (5 bases). Trimming left V 4 bases short and J 3 bases short, with 16 bases between. Per germline, CDR1 SGHRS and CDR2 YFSETQ. The CDR3 contains 15 residues. CDR3 coding DNA: TGCGCCAGCAGCCCCCCCGGGGCCGGGGACACTGAAGCTTTCTTT. Its translation: CASSPPGAGDTEAFF.

This chain connects TRBV27 to TRBJ2-5; weak D call: TRBD2 (6 bases). The germline V gene has CDR1 MNHEY and CDR2 SMNVEV (reference sequence). With 3 bases removed from V and 3 bases from J, the gap between germline ends came to 14 bases. The CDR3 spans 15 residues. The CDR3 is CASSLEGNGKETQYF. DNA of the CDR3: TGTGCCAGCAGTTTGGAGGGTAACGGGAAAGAGACCCAGTACTTC.

V usage is TRBV25-1 and J usage is TRBJ2-7; no clear D. There are 14 residues in the CDR3. Germline CDR1 is MGHDK and CDR2 is SYGVNS. The germline V and J ends were trimmed by 8 bases and 2 bases, with 16 bases remaining between them. CDR3 DNA sequence: TGTGCCAGCGGACCCCTGGACGGCACCTACGAGCAGTACTTC. Translating gives CASGPLDGTYEQYF.

The chain employs TRBV11-2 and TRBJ2-5; D may match TRBD1 or TRBD2 (5 bases each). CDR1 and CDR2 from the germline V gene are SGHAT and FQNNGV. The V gene lost 1 base and the J gene lost 5 bases, with 8 bases spanning the gap. The CDR3 length is 13 residues. The CDR3 nucleotides are TGTGCCAGCAGCTTAGTGAGGGACGAGACCCAGTACTTC. Amino acid sequence: CASSLVRDETQYF.

The chain couples TRBV27 to TRBJ1-6, with D maybe TRBD1 (6 bases). V was trimmed by 3 bases and J by 10 bases, leaving 13 bases between them. The CDR3 spans 14 residues. CDR1 and CDR2 from the germline V gene are MNHEY and SMNVEV (reference sequence). DNA of the CDR3: TGTGCCAGCAGTTTGGGGGCGGCCCAATCACCCCTCCACTTT. Translating it yields CASSLGAAQSPLHF.

CDR3 region: CASGLQGGSYEQYF. CDR3 in DNA: TGTGCCAGTGGACTGCAAGGGGGGTCCTACGAGCAGTACTTC. The chain recombines TRBV19 with TRBJ2-7; the D call may be TRBD1 or TRBD2 (6 bases each). The CDR3 is 14 residues long. V lost 8 bases to trimming and J lost 1 base, with 15 bases between them. The germline gives CDR1 LNHDA, CDR2 SQIVND (reference sequence).

This chain connects TRBV28 to TRBJ1-5; D unclear. Germline V gives CDR1 MDHEN, CDR2 SYDVKM. There are 18 residues in the CDR3. V gave up 3 bases and J gave up 0 bases, with 18 bases separating them. The CDR3 region has the DNA TGTGCCAGCAGTTTGACGGGCAGAGACCCGTATAGCAATCAGCCCCAGCATTTT. Protein product: CASSLTGRDPYSNQPQHF. The full variable domain, its missing parts supplied by reference TRBV28 and TRBJ1-5, is DVKVTQSSRYLVKRTGEKVFLECVQDMDHENMFWYRQDPGLGLRLIYFSYDVKMKEKGDIPEGYSVSREKKERFSLILESASTNQTSMYLCASSLTGRDPYSNQPQHFGDGTRLSIL.